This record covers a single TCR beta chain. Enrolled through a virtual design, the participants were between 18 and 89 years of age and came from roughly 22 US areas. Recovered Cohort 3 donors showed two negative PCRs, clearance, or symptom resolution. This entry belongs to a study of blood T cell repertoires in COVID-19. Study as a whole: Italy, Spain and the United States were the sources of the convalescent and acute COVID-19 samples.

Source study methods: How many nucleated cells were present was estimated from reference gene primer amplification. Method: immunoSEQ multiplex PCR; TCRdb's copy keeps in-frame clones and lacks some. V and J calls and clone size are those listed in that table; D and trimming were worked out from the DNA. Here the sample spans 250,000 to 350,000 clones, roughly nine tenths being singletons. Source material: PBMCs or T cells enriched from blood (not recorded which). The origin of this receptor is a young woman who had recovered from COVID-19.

CDR3 in DNA: TGTGCCAGCAGTTTGGTCAGGTACAATGAGCAGTTCTTC. The encoded protein is CASSLVRYNEQFF. This rearrangement joins TRBV27 to TRBJ2-1; D unresolved. V lost 3 bases and J 4 bases, leaving 7 bases between the germline ends. CDR1 is MNHEY and CDR2 is SMNVEV in the germline V gene (reference sequence). The CDR3 spans 13 residues.